One sample yielded the 24 T cell receptor beta chains listed below, sequenced in a study of blood T cell repertoires in COVID-19. Sequenced by immunoSEQ multiplex PCR; TCRdb stores in-frame clones only, minus some. The data show hundreds of thousands of clones, about nine tenths seen once. Sequencing was done on a sample of peripheral blood. These receptors all come from a man aged 50 to 59 with COVID-19, enrolled during active disease.

The chain employs TRBV10-3 and TRBJ2-1; D might be TRBD1 (5 bases). In germline, CDR1 is ENHRY, CDR2 SYGVKD. This CDR3 comprises 12 residues. V was pared by 2 bases and J by 8 bases, with 7 bases between. The CDR3 sequence is CAISEQGHEQFF. CDR3 nucleotide sequence: TGTGCCATCAGTGAGCAGGGCCATGAGCAGTTCTTC.

The chain joins TRBV21-1 to TRBJ2-2; the table's TRBD1 call for D was not verified on the DNA. TRBV21-1 is labeled a pseudogene. There are 18 residues in the CDR3. CDR3 bases: TGTGCCAGCAGCCGGGACAGGGTTTGGGCTGTCTCCACCGGGGAGCTGTTTTTT. Its protein is CASSRDRVWAVSTGELFF.

This sequence joins TRBV7-8 and TRBJ2-7; TRBD2 is a possible D gene (7 bases). Per the germline V gene, CDR1 is SGHVS and CDR2 is FQNEAQ. V lost 5 bases to trimming and J lost 2 bases, with 16 bases between them. This CDR3 region has 15 residues. CDR3 coding DNA: TGTGCCAGCAGCCGAGACGGCGGGGGCCCCTACGAGCAGTACTTC. This codes for CASSRDGGGPYEQYF.

This chain connects TRBV6-1 to TRBJ1-2; 8 bases line up with TRBD1. With 1 base clipped from V and 4 bases from J, the junction kept 8 bases outside the gene matches. The germline gives CDR1 MNHNS, CDR2 SASEGT. This CDR3 contains 16 residues. The chain's CDR3 is CASSEGADRVGYGYTF. Written as DNA, the CDR3 is TGTGCCAGCAGTGAAGGTGCGGACAGGGTGGGCTATGGCTACACCTTC.

This CDR3 reads CASSVDLAETQYF. In DNA, the CDR3 is TGTGCCAGCAGCGTAGACCTAGCCGAGACCCAGTACTTC. V is TRBV9 and J is TRBJ2-5, with D tentatively TRBD2 (5 bases). Germline V gene sequence: CDR1 SGDLS, CDR2 YYNGEE. This CDR3 is 13 amino acids long. Deletions cut 0 bases from V and 5 bases from J, with 8 bases between.

The chain recombines TRBV6-2 or TRBV6-3 with TRBJ2-7, with 10 bases that match TRBD2. Germline values: CDR1 MNHEY, CDR2 SVGEGT. Trimming at V came to 2 bases and at J to 5 bases, leaving 21 bases not matched to a gene. The CDR3 is 20 amino acids. CDR3 sequence: CASSYPSLASGRGGGHEQYF. The DNA of the CDR3 is TGTGCCAGCAGTTACCCCAGTTTGGCTAGCGGGAGAGGAGGGGGCCACGAGCAGTACTTC.

The chain carries TRBV27 and TRBJ2-7, with 9 bases identical to TRBD2. V lost 5 bases and J lost 3; bases outside the gene matches: 11. This CDR3 is built from 16 residues. Germline loops: CDR1 MNHEY, CDR2 SMNVEV (reference sequence). CDR3 sequence reads: CASSTSGTSLIYEQYF. CDR3 DNA sequence: TGTGCCAGCAGTACGTCCGGGACTAGCTTGATCTACGAGCAGTACTTC.

The V and J genes are TRBV12-5 and TRBJ2-1; 7 positions match TRBD2. The trim removed 4 bases at V and 0 bases at J, leaving 0 bases unmatched. Germline V lookup: CDR1 LGHNT, CDR2 FRNRAP. This CDR3 comprises 14 residues. This CDR3 is CASGSSGSYNEQFF. The CDR3 DNA reads as TGTGCTAGTGGTTCTAGCGGCTCCTACAATGAGCAGTTCTTC.

The chain couples TRBV5-1 to TRBJ2-7, with 7 bases matching TRBD1. Germline CDR1 is SGHRS and CDR2 is YFSETQ. CDR3 length: 17 residues. Unmatched junction bases numbered 11, after V lost 0 bases and J lost 2 bases. The CDR3 region has the DNA TGCGCCAGCAGCTTGGGCCTCCTGACAGGGCAAACCTACGAGCAGTACTTC. This codes for CASSLGLLTGQTYEQYF.

This clone was seen once. The V gene is TRBV7-9, the J gene TRBJ2-7; 9 nucleotides match TRBD1. J was trimmed by 6 bases and V by 2 bases; bases with no gene match: 5. Germline-derived CDR1 and CDR2 are SEHNR and FQNEAQ (reference sequence). The CDR3 runs 14 residues. This CDR3 is CASSLIDRGGEQYF. The CDR3 DNA sequence: TGTGCCAGCAGCTTAATTGACAGGGGGGGCGAGCAGTACTTC. Combining the CDR3 with reference TRBV7-9 and TRBJ2-7 gives the whole variable domain DTGVSQNPRHKITKRGQNVTFRCDPISEHNRLYWYRQTLGQGPEFLTYFQNEAQLEKSRLLSDRFSAERPKGSFSTLEIQRTEQGDSAMYLCASSLIDRGGEQYFGPGTRLTVT.

The J gene is TRBJ1-4, the V gene TRBV3-1 (or the pseudogene TRBV3-2), with D uncertain. V lost 3 bases and J 4 bases, leaving 15 bases between the germline ends. Germline V lookup: CDR1 LGHDT, CDR2 YNNKEL (reference sequence). CDR3 length equals 16 residues. CDR3 region: CASSHDLTRLNEKLFF. The CDR3 nucleotides read TGTGCCAGCAGCCATGACCTGACGCGGCTTAATGAAAAACTGTTTTTT.

This rearrangement joins TRBV7-2 to TRBJ2-1, with D possibly being TRBD2 (7 bases). This CDR3 is 17 amino acids long. V lost 1 base and J lost 2, with 15 bases in between. Germline-derived CDR1 and CDR2 are SGHTA and FQGNSA. CDR3 in amino acids: CASSLDSAGAPYNEQFF. The CDR3 bases are TGTGCCAGCAGCTTAGATTCGGCGGGGGCTCCCTACAATGAGCAGTTCTTC.

The chain joins TRBV4-2 to TRBJ2-6; D perhaps matches TRBD1 (5 bases). The length of the CDR3 is 15 residues. Germline-derived CDR1 and CDR2 are LGHNA and YNFKEQ. The germline V and J ends were trimmed by 5 bases and 2 bases, with 10 bases remaining between them. In DNA, the CDR3 is TGTGCCAGCAGCGGGCAGGGTACTGGGGCCAACGTCCTGACTTTC. It translates to CASSGQGTGANVLTF.

The J gene is TRBJ2-3, the V gene TRBV19; the D is unclear. V was pared by 3 bases and J by 4 bases, with 11 bases between. Germline-derived CDR1 and CDR2 are LNHDA and SQIVND (reference sequence). This CDR3 is 14 amino acids long. The CDR3 nucleotides read TGTGCCAGTAGTATCCTCGTTCAGTCAGATACGCAGTATTTT. Amino acid sequence: CASSILVQSDTQYF.

This clone is a singleton in its sample. This chain uses TRBV6-5 with TRBJ1-6, with D maybe TRBD1 (6 bases). Germline assignment: CDR1 MNHEY and CDR2 SVGAGI. The length of the CDR3 is 14 residues. V was shortened by 6 bases and J by 10 bases, with 16 bases between the two germline ends. The CDR3 loop reads CASSAPGEGSPLHF. The CDR3 DNA reads TGTGCCAGCAGCGCCCCAGGGGAAGGATCACCCCTCCACTTT.

The chain couples TRBV27 to TRBJ2-7; 10 bases align to TRBD2. The CDR3 consists of 15 residues. V lost 2 bases and J lost 2; bases outside the gene matches: 3. In germline, CDR1 is MNHEY, CDR2 SMNVEV (reference sequence). The CDR3, as DNA: TGTGCCAGCAGTTTACTAGCGGGAGATACCTACGAGCAGTACTTC. It yields the protein CASSLLAGDTYEQYF.

This clone has more than one count but fewer than ten. V gene TRBV12-3 or TRBV12-4 combines with J gene TRBJ2-7; 7 bases are shared with TRBD1. The V segment lost 5 bases and the J segment 3 bases; nucleotides outside the gene matches: 4. The CDR3 is made up of 13 amino acids. CDR3 bases: TGTGCCAGCAGTAGGACAGGAGACTACGAGCAGTACTTC. Translated: CASSRTGDYEQYF.

The chain links TRBV4-1 to TRBJ2-7, with a possible D match to TRBD1 (6 bases). This CDR3 comprises 15 residues. CDR1 is MGHRA and CDR2 is YSYEKL in the germline V gene. V was trimmed by 5 bases and J by 2 bases, leaving 16 bases between them. Here the CDR3 reads CASSSASGTTYEQYF. The DNA for the CDR3 is TGCGCCAGCAGCTCCGCCTCCGGGACAACCTACGAGCAGTACTTC.

The chain has TRBV5-1 and TRBJ1-5; 7 bases line up with TRBD1. CDR1 and CDR2 (germline): SGHRS, YFSETQ. CDR3 length equals 16 residues. V gave up 4 bases and J gave up 3 bases; unmatched junction bases: 10. The CDR3 loop is CASSPGDSSFNQPQHF. The DNA of the CDR3 is TGCGCCAGCAGCCCCGGGGACAGCTCGTTCAATCAGCCCCAGCATTTT.

This sequence joins TRBV27 and TRBJ2-5, with 9 bases identical to TRBD1. The CDR3 has 16 residues. V lost 6 bases and J lost 8; bases outside the gene matches: 16. CDR1 is MNHEY, CDR2 SMNVEV, per germline (reference sequence). Here the CDR3 reads CASRADAGTGTDTQYF. The CDR3 nucleotides read TGTGCCAGCAGAGCCGACGCAGGGACAGGGACAGATACCCAGTACTTC.

The genes are TRBV7-3 and TRBJ2-2; 13 bases are a match to TRBD2. CDR3 length: 16 amino acids. CDR1 and CDR2 from the germline V gene are SGHTA and FQGTGA. The V segment lost 5 bases and the J segment 6 bases; nucleotides outside the gene matches: 6. CDR3 protein: CASSRGLAGVAGELFF. The CDR3 DNA follows: TGTGCCAGCAGCCGAGGACTAGCGGGAGTTGCCGGGGAGCTGTTTTTT.

The chain recombines TRBV5-1 with TRBJ2-7, with a weak D call TRBD1 (6 bases). Germline lookup yields CDR1 SGHRS and CDR2 YFSETQ. The ends were cut back, 2 bases at V and 5 bases at J, with 14 bases in the middle. CDR3 size: 14 residues. The CDR3 protein is CASSFGGQFDEQYF. The CDR3 DNA is TGCGCCAGCAGCTTTGGAGGACAGTTCGACGAGCAGTACTTC.

The V and J genes are TRBV4-1 and TRBJ2-1, with 9 nucleotides matching TRBD2. From germline, CDR1 is MGHRA and CDR2 YSYEKL. Losses at the gene ends were 1 base for V and 15 bases for J; bases not matched to a gene: 10. The CDR3 is made up of 14 amino acids. The DNA of the CDR3 is TGCGCCAGCAGCCAAGTCGGGACTAGCCAAGGTCTGTTCTTC. Amino acid sequence: CASSQVGTSQGLFF.

The chain is built from TRBV6-2 or TRBV6-3 and TRBJ1-2; no clear D. This CDR3 has 14 amino acids. Germline V lookup: CDR1 MNHEY, CDR2 SVGEGT. Trimming stripped 5 bases from V and 8 bases from J, with 18 bases between. The CDR3 reads CASSHPRTPDGYTF. Written as DNA, the CDR3 is TGTGCCAGCAGTCACCCCCGGACTCCTGACGGCTACACCTTC.